This T cell receptor (beta chain) stems from a study of OX40 agonist ivuxolimab in advanced cancers. The data were produced by immunoSEQ multiplex PCR, yet TCRdb's version contains in-frame clones alone and is incomplete. This repertoire shows 90,000 to 100,000 clones, approximately 85% found once; its top ten account for 3.5% to 4.5%. Peripheral blood came from all dose cohorts at three timepoints. CDR1 is SGHNT, CDR2 YENEEA, per germline. The V end lost 5 bases, the J end lost 2 bases, and 15 bases lay between the germline ends. This CDR3 has 16 residues. Concerning this clone: What it recognizes is unknown.

Study results and limitations: Also showing low normalized T-cell clonal expansion were some of the nonresponders. On average, CD8+ T cells had more expanded clones than CD4+. Partial responders at 0.1-3.0 mg/kg showed near-lowest clonal expansion.

Sequences were derived from CD4+ or CD8+ T cells sorted from blood, sampled in a trial of the OX40 agonist ivuxolimab. The receptor was derived from an adult with an advanced solid tumor such as melanoma, head and neck, liver or kidney cancer. This sequence joins TRBV11-3 and TRBJ2-2; maybe TRBD2 (5 bases). The CDR3 DNA reads as TGTGCCAGCAGCCCCCGGACTCAAACTAACACCGGGGAGCTGTTTTTT. Residues: CASSPRTQTNTGELFF.